The 10 T cell receptor beta chains below come from one sample, sequenced in a study of blood T cell repertoires in COVID-19. TCRdb's copy holds only in-frame clones and misses some; the assay was immunoSEQ multiplex PCR. The table includes 150,000 or so clones, around 80% detected once. Sequenced material: PBMCs or T cells enriched from blood (not recorded which). The receptors come from a man in his forties or fifties who had recovered from COVID-19.

V and J are TRBV6-2 or TRBV6-3 and TRBJ2-6, with TRBD1 matching 8 bases. This CDR3 is built from 18 residues. Per the germline V gene, CDR1 is MNHEY and CDR2 is SVGEGT. The ends lost 2 bases at V and 0 bases at J; junction bases unmatched: 6. As DNA, the CDR3 is TGTGCCAGCAGTTACAGGAGACAGGGGAACTCTGGGGCCAACGTCCTGACTTTC. Translated: CASSYRRQGNSGANVLTF.

This clone has just one count. The V and J genes are TRBV6-2 or TRBV6-3 and TRBJ1-2; D is unclear. Trimming stripped 2 bases from V and 2 bases from J, with 12 bases between. Germline assignment: CDR1 MNHEY and CDR2 SVGEGT. The CDR3 is 15 amino acids. The CDR3 nucleotides are TGTGCCAGCAGTTACGGGCAGTTTCGAAACTATGGCTACACCTTC. Translation gives CASSYGQFRNYGYTF.

The V and J genes are TRBV6-5 and TRBJ1-1; D gene uncertain. The CDR3 is 11 amino acids. Trimming cost V 2 bases and J 7 bases, with 5 bases left between them. CDR1 and CDR2 (germline): MNHEY, SVGAGI. The CDR3 is CASSYANEAFF. The CDR3 DNA is TGTGCCAGCAGTTACGCGAATGAAGCTTTCTTT.

The chain recombines TRBV6-5 with TRBJ1-2; the match to TRBD1 covers 8 bases. The junction had 16 bases not matched to a gene; V was cut back by 5 bases and J by 11 bases. Germline V gene data show CDR1 as MNHEY and CDR2 as SVGAGI. CDR3 length: 15 amino acids. As DNA, the CDR3 is TGTGCCAGCAGTAATAAAATCTCCGGGACAGGTTCTTACACCTTC. Amino acids: CASSNKISGTGSYTF.

The rearrangement links TRBV7-2 to TRBJ2-4; D is perhaps TRBD1 (5 bases). CDR1 and CDR2 from the germline V gene are SGHTA and FQGNSA. Trimming left V 5 bases short and J 0 bases short, with 17 bases between. This CDR3 is built from 17 residues. CDR3 in amino acids: CASSGAVGSLAKNIQYF. In nucleotides, the CDR3 is TGTGCCAGCAGCGGGGCGGTGGGGTCACTAGCCAAAAACATTCAGTACTTC. The variable domain in full, completed from reference TRBV7-2 and TRBJ2-4, reads GAGVSQSPSNKVTEKGKDVELRCDPISGHTALYWYRQSLGQGLEFLIYFQGNSAPDKSGLPSDRFSAERTGGSVSTLTIQRTQQEDSAVYLCASSGAVGSLAKNIQYFGAGTRLSVL.

The rearrangement joins TRBV7-9 to TRBJ1-4; D gene ambiguous. Germline CDR1 reads SEHNR; CDR2 reads FQNEAQ (reference sequence). Trimming removed 10 bases at V and 4 bases at J, with 13 bases between. The CDR3 totals 13 residues. CDR3 in amino acids: CATTRRFNEKLFF. The DNA of the CDR3 is TGTGCCACCACCAGGAGGTTTAATGAAAAACTGTTTTTT.

The J gene is TRBJ2-3, the V gene TRBV7-6; perhaps TRBD2 as D (5 bases). CDR1 is SGHVS and CDR2 is FNYEAQ in the germline V gene. The CDR3 length is 14 residues. V shed 5 bases and J shed 4 bases, with 13 bases lying between them. The CDR3 spells CASSLRSGADTQYF. Written as DNA, the CDR3 is TGTGCCAGCAGCCTCCGGAGCGGCGCAGATACGCAGTATTTT.

The chain carries TRBV4-2 and TRBJ1-3, with 10 nucleotides matching TRBD1. This CDR3 has 17 residues. Germline CDR1 reads LGHNA; CDR2 reads YNFKEQ. V lost 3 bases, J lost 0 bases, and 5 bases stayed unmatched. CDR3 sequence: CASSQGGQGTSGNTIYF. DNA for the CDR3: TGTGCCAGCAGCCAGGGGGGACAGGGGACCTCTGGAAACACCATATATTTT.

This clone was observed a single time. V gene TRBV19 combines with J gene TRBJ1-2, with 7 bases that match TRBD1. After removal of 4 bases from V and 7 bases from J, the junction contained 18 bases not matched to a gene. CDR1 LNHDA and CDR2 SQIVND come from the germline V gene (reference sequence). The CDR3 contains 17 residues. CDR3 region: CASSKGGQTVLPSGYTF. DNA of the CDR3: TGTGCCAGTAGTAAAGGGGGACAGACAGTACTCCCCTCTGGCTACACCTTC.

This clone was detected many times. The rearrangement joins TRBV9 to TRBJ1-6, with D uncertain. Per germline, CDR1 SGDLS and CDR2 YYNGEE. The V end was cut by 0 bases, the J end by 10 bases, with 14 bases between. The CDR3 is 15 amino acids. CDR3 bases: TGTGCCAGCAGCGTAGCAGAGGGTCCTGGGTCACCCCTCCACTTT. It specifies CASSVAEGPGSPLHF. Full variable domain (rest looked up from reference TRBV9 and TRBJ1-6): DSGVTQTPKHLITATGQRVTLRCSPRSGDLSVYWYQQSLDQGLQFLIQYYNGEERAKGNILERFSAQQFPDLHSELNLSSLELGDSALYFCASSVAEGPGSPLHFGNGTRLTVT.